This is a list of T cell receptor beta chains from one sample in a study of blood T cell repertoires in COVID-19. Using immunoSEQ multiplex PCR, the repertoire was profiled, and TCRdb retains in-frame clones only, with some absent. The data show 350,000 to 400,000 clones, approximately 86% seen once. The sequenced sample was peripheral blood. All receptors come from a woman aged 60-75 years with COVID-19, enrolled during active disease. Both conserved end residues are part of each CDR3. The order of the fields is V gene, CDR3 protein.

v_gene: TRBV29-1; CDR3aa: CSVEDRTGRDYGYTF
v_gene: TRBV29-1; CDR3aa: CSVRLPQETQYF
v_gene: TRBV5-1; CDR3aa: CASSLVLVRGNTEAFF
v_gene: TRBV7-3; CDR3aa: CASSSRDKALSYNSPLHF
v_gene: TRBV7-9; CDR3aa: CASSRGQAGANVLTF
v_gene: TRBV5-4; CDR3aa: CASSPDRGHIEKLFF
v_gene: TRBV5-1; CDR3aa: CASSLAPGGTGELFF
v_gene: TRBV30; CDR3aa: CASMASGGISPYGYTF
v_gene: TRBV3-1/TRBV3-2; CDR3aa: CASSQKYWASGGVRDTQYF
v_gene: TRBV7-3; CDR3aa: CASSGGPSYEQYF
v_gene: TRBV15; CDR3aa: CATSRGQGFDEKLFF
v_gene: TRBV13; CDR3aa: CASSSTISTRTDTQYF
v_gene: TRBV3-1/TRBV3-2; CDR3aa: CASSPWLAGSSYNEQFF
v_gene: TRBV29-1; CDR3aa: CSVEGQINTEAFF
v_gene: TRBV7-8; CDR3aa: CASRPGQGLFAFF
v_gene: TRBV11-3; CDR3aa: CASSRGYEQYF
v_gene: TRBV27; CDR3aa: CASSPKSWGAWEQYF
v_gene: TRBV13; CDR3aa: CASSLSGFSYEQYF
v_gene: TRBV27; CDR3aa: CASSWSRQGEQYF
v_gene: TRBV29-1; CDR3aa: CSVDLPSTGGEKLFF
v_gene: TRBV29-1; CDR3aa: CSVGTVYNEQFF
v_gene: TRBV6-5; CDR3aa: CASRAGNMDGYTF
v_gene: TRBV7-3; CDR3aa: CASSPRAGGGELFF
v_gene: TRBV7-2; CDR3aa: CASSSGTAASIDEQFF
v_gene: TRBV30; CDR3aa: CAWSPGTGAPGELFF
v_gene: TRBV7-2; CDR3aa: CASSLIVQETQYF
v_gene: TRBV12-3/TRBV12-4; CDR3aa: CASTRGKGGTQYF
v_gene: TRBV10-2; CDR3aa: CASGSGAGVEKLFF
v_gene: TRBV7-6; CDR3aa: CASSPRPGVNEQFF
v_gene: TRBV27; CDR3aa: CASSLRGEEQYF
v_gene: TRBV10-1; CDR3aa: CAVKGGAEAFF
v_gene: TRBV7-2; CDR3aa: CASSATGTANEKLFF
v_gene: TRBV11-3; CDR3aa: CASSLDPLAGLHNEQFF
v_gene: TRBV10-2; CDR3aa: CASKMGHPNTEAFF